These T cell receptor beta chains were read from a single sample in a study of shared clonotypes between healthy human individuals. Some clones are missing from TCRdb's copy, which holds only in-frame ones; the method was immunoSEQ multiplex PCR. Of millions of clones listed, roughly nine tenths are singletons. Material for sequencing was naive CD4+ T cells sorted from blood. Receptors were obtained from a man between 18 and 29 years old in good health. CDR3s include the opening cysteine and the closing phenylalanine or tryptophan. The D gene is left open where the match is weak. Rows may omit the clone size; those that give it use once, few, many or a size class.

CDR3aa: CASSPNQGAGYTF; CDR3nt: TGTGCCAGCAGTCCCAACCAGGGGGCTGGCTACACCTTC; j_gene: TRBJ1-2; v_gene: TRBV7-2; d_gene: TRBD1; len: 13; abundance: NA
CDR3aa: CASSPVGLAGSSDTQYF; CDR3nt: TGTGCCAGCTCACCGGTAGGGCTAGCGGGATCGTCAGATACGCAGTATTTT; j_gene: TRBJ2-3; v_gene: TRBV18; d_gene: TRBD2; len: 17; abundance: NA
CDR3aa: CASSYRSTGNYEQYF; CDR3nt: TGTGCCAGCAGTTACAGGAGTACCGGGAACTACGAGCAGTACTTC; j_gene: TRBJ2-7; v_gene: TRBV6-5; d_gene: NA; len: 15; abundance: once
CDR3aa: CASSYSMAGEGYTF; CDR3nt: TGTGCCAGCAGTTACTCGATGGCAGGGGAGGGCTACACCTTC; j_gene: TRBJ1-2; v_gene: TRBV6-5; d_gene: NA; len: 14; abundance: NA
CDR3aa: CASSSGTGEQYF; CDR3nt: TGTGCCAGCTCATCAGGGACGGGCGAGCAGTACTTC; j_gene: TRBJ2-7; v_gene: TRBV18; d_gene: NA; len: 12; abundance: NA
CDR3aa: CSVERGYGETQYF; CDR3nt: TGCAGCGTTGAAAGGGGGTACGGAGAGACCCAGTACTTC; j_gene: TRBJ2-5; v_gene: TRBV29-1; d_gene: NA; len: 13; abundance: NA
CDR3aa: CASWGSGANVLTF; CDR3nt: TGTGCCAGTTGGGGCTCTGGGGCCAACGTCCTGACTTTC; j_gene: TRBJ2-6; v_gene: TRBV7-3; d_gene: NA; len: 13; abundance: NA
CDR3aa: CASSVGGLSYEQYF; CDR3nt: TGTGCCAGCAGCGTAGGCGGGCTCTCCTACGAGCAGTACTTC; j_gene: TRBJ2-7; v_gene: TRBV9; d_gene: NA; len: 14; abundance: NA
CDR3aa: CASSYLASGSYEQYF; CDR3nt: TGTGCCAGCAGTTACTTGGCCAGCGGGAGCTACGAGCAGTACTTC; j_gene: TRBJ2-7; v_gene: TRBV6-6; d_gene: TRBD2; len: 15; abundance: NA
CDR3aa: CASKSPQDTIYF; CDR3nt: TGTGCCAGCAAGAGCCCCCAGGACACCATATATTTT; j_gene: TRBJ1-3; v_gene: TRBV6-6; d_gene: NA; len: 12; abundance: NA
CDR3aa: CASSLEGFQETQYF; CDR3nt: TGCGCCAGCAGCTTGGAAGGGTTCCAAGAGACCCAGTACTTC; j_gene: TRBJ2-5; v_gene: TRBV5-1; d_gene: NA; len: 14; abundance: NA
CDR3aa: CASSRGGTSGSGTDTQYF; CDR3nt: TGTGCCAGCAGCAGGGGCGGGACTAGCGGGAGTGGCACAGATACGCAGTATTTT; j_gene: TRBJ2-3; v_gene: TRBV5-4; d_gene: TRBD2; len: 18; abundance: NA
CDR3aa: CASRTGTDTYGYTF; CDR3nt: TGTGCCAGCAGAACCGGGACGGATACCTATGGCTACACCTTC; j_gene: TRBJ1-2; v_gene: TRBV28; d_gene: NA; len: 14; abundance: once
CDR3aa: CASSYEAPGSYEQYF; CDR3nt: TGTGCCAGCAGTTACGAAGCACCGGGGTCCTACGAGCAGTACTTC; j_gene: TRBJ2-7; v_gene: TRBV6-5; d_gene: NA; len: 15; abundance: once
CDR3aa: CASSITPVNIGELFF; CDR3nt: TGTGCCAGTAGTATAACGCCGGTGAACATCGGGGAGCTGTTTTTT; j_gene: TRBJ2-2; v_gene: TRBV19; d_gene: NA; len: 15; abundance: NA
CDR3aa: CASSLERRGTGELFF; CDR3nt: TGCGCCAGCAGCTTGGAACGCCGTGGGACCGGGGAGCTGTTTTTT; j_gene: TRBJ2-2; v_gene: TRBV5-1; d_gene: NA; len: 15; abundance: NA
CDR3aa: CASAGGPHNEQFF; CDR3nt: TGTGCCAGCGCCGGGGGCCCTCACAATGAGCAGTTCTTC; j_gene: TRBJ2-1; v_gene: TRBV7-3; d_gene: NA; len: 13; abundance: NA
CDR3aa: CASSSGTGSPLHF; CDR3nt: TGTGCCAGTAGCTCAGGCACCGGTTCACCCCTCCACTTT; j_gene: TRBJ1-6; v_gene: TRBV19; d_gene: NA; len: 13; abundance: NA
CDR3aa: CASSDWRTQETQYF; CDR3nt: TGTGCCAGCAGTGATTGGAGGACCCAAGAGACCCAGTACTTC; j_gene: TRBJ2-5; v_gene: TRBV2; d_gene: NA; len: 14; abundance: once
CDR3aa: CASSKLEWGDDQGRSGNTIYF; CDR3nt: TGTGCCAGCAGTAAGTTGGAGTGGGGCGACGACCAGGGCCGCTCTGGAAACACCATATATTTT; j_gene: TRBJ1-3; v_gene: TRBV27; d_gene: NA; len: 21; abundance: NA
CDR3aa: CASSENGGTEKNIQYF; CDR3nt: TGTGCCAGCAGTGAAAACGGAGGGACAGAAAAAAACATTCAGTACTTC; j_gene: TRBJ2-4; v_gene: TRBV6-1; d_gene: NA; len: 16; abundance: NA
CDR3aa: CASSNRRVRADQPQHF; CDR3nt: TGTGCCAGCAGCAACCGAAGAGTAAGGGCTGATCAGCCCCAGCATTTT; j_gene: TRBJ1-5; v_gene: TRBV7-9; d_gene: NA; len: 16; abundance: NA
CDR3aa: CASSLWPDTEAFF; CDR3nt: TGTGCCAGCAGCTTATGGCCCGATACTGAAGCTTTCTTT; j_gene: TRBJ1-1; v_gene: TRBV7-8; d_gene: NA; len: 13; abundance: NA
CDR3aa: CASSWAGSYNEQFF; CDR3nt: TGTGCCAGCAGCTGGGCGGGCTCCTACAATGAGCAGTTCTTC; j_gene: TRBJ2-1; v_gene: TRBV7-9; d_gene: NA; len: 14; abundance: NA
CDR3aa: CASSLGGPSYNSPLHF; CDR3nt: TGCGCCAGCAGCTTGGGTGGTCCGTCCTATAATTCACCCCTCCACTTT; j_gene: TRBJ1-6; v_gene: TRBV5-1; d_gene: NA; len: 16; abundance: NA
CDR3aa: CASRTAGLAPYEQYF; CDR3nt: TGTGCCAGCCGAACAGCGGGACTAGCACCCTACGAGCAGTACTTC; j_gene: TRBJ2-7; v_gene: TRBV27; d_gene: TRBD2; len: 15; abundance: NA
CDR3aa: CASSHGRFGTGELFF; CDR3nt: TGTGCCAGCAGCCATGGACGGTTCGGCACCGGAGAGCTGTTTTTT; j_gene: TRBJ2-2; v_gene: TRBV7-8; d_gene: NA; len: 15; abundance: NA
CDR3aa: CASSEAHSYEQYF; CDR3nt: TGTGCCAGCAGTGAAGCGCACTCCTACGAGCAGTACTTC; j_gene: TRBJ2-7; v_gene: TRBV2; d_gene: NA; len: 13; abundance: NA
CDR3aa: CASSRGTGDQETQYF; CDR3nt: TGTGCTAGCAGCAGAGGGACAGGGGACCAAGAGACCCAGTACTTC; j_gene: TRBJ2-5; v_gene: TRBV7-7; d_gene: TRBD1; len: 15; abundance: NA
CDR3aa: CASSSAGAGVETQYF; CDR3nt: TGCGCCAGCAGCTCCGCAGGAGCGGGGGTGGAGACCCAGTACTTC; j_gene: TRBJ2-5; v_gene: TRBV5-1; d_gene: TRBD2; len: 15; abundance: NA
CDR3aa: CASSVGIESSYNSPLHF; CDR3nt: TGTGCCAGCAGCGTAGGGATAGAAAGCTCCTATAATTCACCCCTCCACTTT; j_gene: TRBJ1-6; v_gene: TRBV9; d_gene: NA; len: 17; abundance: NA
CDR3aa: CASSLWRSGGDSTEAFF; CDR3nt: TGTGCCAGCAGTTTATGGAGGTCGGGGGGAGATAGCACTGAAGCTTTCTTT; j_gene: TRBJ1-1; v_gene: TRBV28; d_gene: NA; len: 17; abundance: NA
CDR3aa: CASSEFPGLNTEAFF; CDR3nt: TGCGCCAGCAGTGAGTTCCCGGGGCTGAACACTGAAGCTTTCTTT; j_gene: TRBJ1-1; v_gene: TRBV10-1; d_gene: NA; len: 15; abundance: NA
CDR3aa: CASSPPSQETQYF; CDR3nt: TGTGCCAGCAGCCCCCCCAGCCAAGAGACCCAGTACTTC; j_gene: TRBJ2-5; v_gene: TRBV14; d_gene: NA; len: 13; abundance: NA
CDR3aa: CASSSGTGIGNTIYF; CDR3nt: TGTGCCAGCAGTTCCGGGACAGGGATTGGAAACACCATATATTTT; j_gene: TRBJ1-3; v_gene: TRBV6-4; d_gene: TRBD1; len: 15; abundance: NA
CDR3aa: CASSAWTASSYNEQFF; CDR3nt: TGTGCCAGCAGCGCCTGGACCGCAAGCTCCTACAATGAGCAGTTCTTC; j_gene: TRBJ2-1; v_gene: TRBV7-3; d_gene: NA; len: 16; abundance: NA
CDR3aa: CASSLRTGGGNTIYF; CDR3nt: TGCGCCAGCAGCTTGAGGACAGGGGGTGGAAACACCATATATTTT; j_gene: TRBJ1-3; v_gene: TRBV5-1; d_gene: TRBD1; len: 15; abundance: NA
CDR3aa: CASRNLSYGYTF; CDR3nt: TGTGCCAGTAGGAACCTCAGCTATGGCTACACCTTC; j_gene: TRBJ1-2; v_gene: TRBV19; d_gene: NA; len: 12; abundance: NA
CDR3aa: CASQSGQGFTYTDTQYF; CDR3nt: TGCGCCAGCCAATCGGGACAGGGTTTTACCTACACAGATACGCAGTATTTT; j_gene: TRBJ2-3; v_gene: TRBV5-1; d_gene: TRBD1; len: 17; abundance: NA
CDR3aa: CAISKTGSSGNTIYF; CDR3nt: TGTGCCATCAGCAAAACAGGGAGCTCTGGAAACACCATATATTTT; j_gene: TRBJ1-3; v_gene: TRBV10-3; d_gene: NA; len: 15; abundance: NA
CDR3aa: CASRSGGSNTEAFF; CDR3nt: TGTGCCAGCAGGAGTGGGGGGTCGAACACTGAAGCTTTCTTT; j_gene: TRBJ1-1; v_gene: TRBV5-5; d_gene: NA; len: 14; abundance: NA
CDR3aa: CASSPGQGLSEVTEAFF; CDR3nt: TGTGCCAGCAGCCCGGGACAGGGGCTCTCTGAGGTCACTGAAGCTTTCTTT; j_gene: TRBJ1-1; v_gene: TRBV5-8; d_gene: TRBD1; len: 17; abundance: NA
CDR3aa: CASSDSALGTDTQYF; CDR3nt: TGTGCCAGCAGTGACTCAGCCCTAGGGACAGATACGCAGTATTTT; j_gene: TRBJ2-3; v_gene: TRBV6-4; d_gene: NA; len: 15; abundance: NA
CDR3aa: CASGTTTDTQYF; CDR3nt: TGTGCCAGCGGGACCACCACAGATACGCAGTATTTT; j_gene: TRBJ2-3; v_gene: TRBV2; d_gene: NA; len: 12; abundance: NA
CDR3aa: CASSLRRSGELFF; CDR3nt: TGTGCCAGCAGTTTAAGGAGGTCAGGGGAGCTGTTTTTT; j_gene: TRBJ2-2; v_gene: TRBV27; d_gene: NA; len: 13; abundance: NA
CDR3aa: CASSPYTGGSNYGYTF; CDR3nt: TGTGCCAGCAGTCCATACACAGGGGGGAGTAACTATGGCTACACCTTC; j_gene: TRBJ1-2; v_gene: TRBV28; d_gene: TRBD1; len: 16; abundance: NA
CDR3aa: CSRGDSYEQYF; CDR3nt: TGTAGCAGGGGCGATTCCTACGAGCAGTACTTC; j_gene: TRBJ2-7; v_gene: TRBV20-1; d_gene: NA; len: 11; abundance: NA
CDR3aa: CASSQSLGAYEQYF; CDR3nt: TGCGCCAGCAGCCAATCTCTGGGGGCCTACGAGCAGTACTTC; j_gene: TRBJ2-7; v_gene: TRBV4-3; d_gene: NA; len: 14; abundance: NA
CDR3aa: CATSFGDSGANVLTF; CDR3nt: TGTGCCACCAGCTTTGGCGACTCTGGGGCCAACGTCCTGACTTTC; j_gene: TRBJ2-6; v_gene: TRBV15; d_gene: NA; len: 15; abundance: NA
CDR3aa: CAISDFGGRALGGELFF; CDR3nt: TGTGCCATCAGTGACTTTGGCGGGAGGGCCTTAGGCGGGGAGCTGTTTTTT; j_gene: TRBJ2-2; v_gene: TRBV10-3; d_gene: TRBD2; len: 17; abundance: NA
CDR3aa: CASSLAGTDTQYF; CDR3nt: TGCGCCAGCAGCTTGGCTGGTACAGATACGCAGTATTTT; j_gene: TRBJ2-3; v_gene: TRBV5-1; d_gene: NA; len: 13; abundance: NA
CDR3aa: CASSGREGTGELFF; CDR3nt: TGCGCCAGCAGCGGCAGGGAGGGCACCGGGGAGCTGTTTTTT; j_gene: TRBJ2-2; v_gene: TRBV5-1; d_gene: TRBD2; len: 14; abundance: NA
CDR3aa: CASSWDRVNTEAFF; CDR3nt: TGTGCCAGCAGCTGGGACAGGGTTAACACTGAAGCTTTCTTT; j_gene: TRBJ1-1; v_gene: TRBV5-5; d_gene: TRBD1; len: 14; abundance: once
CDR3aa: CAWTNPLKGHEQFF; CDR3nt: TGTGCCTGGACTAACCCGCTGAAGGGCCATGAGCAGTTCTTC; j_gene: TRBJ2-1; v_gene: TRBV30; d_gene: NA; len: 14; abundance: NA
CDR3aa: CASSVFQQGPYNEQFF; CDR3nt: TGTGCCAGCAGCGTCTTCCAACAGGGCCCCTACAATGAGCAGTTCTTC; j_gene: TRBJ2-1; v_gene: TRBV9; d_gene: NA; len: 16; abundance: NA
CDR3aa: CASSQNGNSNTEAFF; CDR3nt: TGTGCCAGCTCACAGAACGGGAATTCGAACACTGAAGCTTTCTTT; j_gene: TRBJ1-1; v_gene: TRBV18; d_gene: NA; len: 15; abundance: NA
CDR3aa: CASSQVRGGLVDTQYF; CDR3nt: TGCGCCAGCAGCCAAGTGCGGGGGGGCCTCGTAGATACGCAGTATTTT; j_gene: TRBJ2-3; v_gene: TRBV4-1; d_gene: TRBD2; len: 16; abundance: NA
CDR3aa: CASSLGLAGGTDTQYF; CDR3nt: TGTGCCAGCAGCTTAGGTCTAGCGGGGGGTACAGATACGCAGTATTTT; j_gene: TRBJ2-3; v_gene: TRBV7-2; d_gene: TRBD2; len: 16; abundance: NA
CDR3aa: CASSPQGGMTNEKLFF; CDR3nt: TGTGCCAGCTCACCACAGGGGGGAATGACTAATGAAAAACTGTTTTTT; j_gene: TRBJ1-4; v_gene: TRBV18; d_gene: NA; len: 16; abundance: NA
CDR3aa: CASSELESSYNSPLHF; CDR3nt: TGTGCCAGCAGTGAATTGGAGAGCTCCTATAATTCACCCCTCCACTTT; j_gene: TRBJ1-6; v_gene: TRBV25-1; d_gene: NA; len: 16; abundance: NA